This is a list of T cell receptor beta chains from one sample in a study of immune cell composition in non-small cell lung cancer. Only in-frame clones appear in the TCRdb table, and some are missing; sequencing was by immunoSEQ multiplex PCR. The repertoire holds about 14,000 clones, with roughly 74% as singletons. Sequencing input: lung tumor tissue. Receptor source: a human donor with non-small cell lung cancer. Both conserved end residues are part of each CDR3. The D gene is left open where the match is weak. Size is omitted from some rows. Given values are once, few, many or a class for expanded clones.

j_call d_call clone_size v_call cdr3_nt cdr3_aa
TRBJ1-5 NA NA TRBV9 TGTGCCAGCAGCCCCGACATTAGCAATCAGCCCCAGCATTTT CASSPDISNQPQHF
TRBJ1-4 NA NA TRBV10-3 TGTGCCATCAAGTCCCAGGGGAAGGATGAAAAACTGTTTTTT CAIKSQGKDEKLFF
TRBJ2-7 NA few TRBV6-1 TGTGCCAGCAGTGATACGGGGTCTCCACGGGGCTACGAGCAGTACTTC CASSDTGSPRGYEQYF
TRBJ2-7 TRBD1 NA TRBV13 TGTGCCAGCAGCTCGGGACAGGGGTACGAGCAGTACTTC CASSSGQGYEQYF
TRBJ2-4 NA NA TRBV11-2 TGTGCCAGCAGCTCCGGGGTGGGAAGCATTCAGTACTTC CASSSGVGSIQYF
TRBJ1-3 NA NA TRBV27 TGTGCCAGCAGTTTAGCTAGGTCTGGAAACACCATATATTTT CASSLARSGNTIYF
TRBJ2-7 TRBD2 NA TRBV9 TGTGCCAGCGGGGGAGGGACCAGAGGACTACGCGAGCAGTACTTC CASGGGTRGLREQYF
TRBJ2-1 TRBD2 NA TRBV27 TGTGCCAGCAGCTTGGGACTAGCGGGAGGGCCAGGCAATGAGCAGTTCTTC CASSLGLAGGPGNEQFF
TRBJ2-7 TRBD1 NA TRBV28 TGTGCCAGCAGTTCGACAGGGGTTCCCCCACTCCACGAGCAGTACTTC CASSSTGVPPLHEQYF
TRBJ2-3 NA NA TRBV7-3 TGTGCCAGCAGCCCCCGGGGGACAGATACGCAGTATTTT CASSPRGTDTQYF
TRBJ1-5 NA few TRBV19 TGTGCCAGTAGTATTTACGGGGAGATAAATCAGCCCCAGCATTTT CASSIYGEINQPQHF
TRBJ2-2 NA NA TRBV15 TGTGCCACCAGCCGCAATAGCGGGAACACCGGGGAGCTGTTTTTT CATSRNSGNTGELFF
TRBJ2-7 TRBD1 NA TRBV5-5 TGTGCCAGCAGCTTGGGACAGGGGGACTACGAGCAGTACTTC CASSLGQGDYEQYF
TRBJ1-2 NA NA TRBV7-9 TGTGCCAGCAGCTTAAGCCTGGGTCCAGCGTATGGCTACACCTTT CASSLSLGPAYGYTF
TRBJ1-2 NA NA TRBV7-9 TGTGCCAGCAGCTCGAGTCGGGAGTCCCCAGGGTATACCTATGGCTACACCTTC CASSSSRESPGYTYGYTF
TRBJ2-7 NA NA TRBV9 TGTGCCAGCAGCGTAGTCGCCACCCCAGGGCCCTACGAGCAGTACTTC CASSVVATPGPYEQYF